The TCR beta chain described here comes from a study of blood T cells in healthy people across ages. Study-wide results and limits: Fewer expanded clones and more diversity marked long-lived versus aged donors.

Per the germline V gene, CDR1 is SEHNR and CDR2 is FQNEAQ (reference sequence). V lost 1 base, J lost 1 base, and 5 bases lay in between. CDR3 length: 14 residues. Concerning this clonotype itself: Its cognate antigen is unknown.

A sample-barcoded 5' primer and a J-beta primer mix were used in a second PCR of roughly 7 to 12 cycles. TCRdb called the 5' RACE reads again in MiXCR, with one record for every CDR3 protein. There are hundreds of thousands of distinct CDR3 sequences in the sample; around two thirds occur only once, and roughly 25% lies in the top ten. The V gene is TRBV7-9, the J gene TRBJ2-1; D uncertain. The sequence came from a young man in good health. Sequenced material: blood. The CDR3 DNA follows: TGTGCCAGCAGCTTAGACGAATCCTACAATGAGCAGTTCTTC. It is translated as CASSLDESYNEQFF.